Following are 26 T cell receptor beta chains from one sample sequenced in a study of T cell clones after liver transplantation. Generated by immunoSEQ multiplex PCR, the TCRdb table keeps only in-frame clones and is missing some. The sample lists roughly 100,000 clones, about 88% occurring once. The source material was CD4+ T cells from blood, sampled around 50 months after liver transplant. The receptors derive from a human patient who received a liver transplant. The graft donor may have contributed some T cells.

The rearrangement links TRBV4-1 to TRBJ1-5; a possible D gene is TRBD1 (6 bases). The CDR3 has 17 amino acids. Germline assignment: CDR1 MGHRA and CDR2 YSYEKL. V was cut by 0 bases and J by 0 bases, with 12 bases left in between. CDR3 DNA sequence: TGCGCCAGCAGCCAAGAAGGGGGGGGGCTTAGCAATCAGCCCCAGCATTTT. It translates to CASSQEGGGLSNQPQHF.

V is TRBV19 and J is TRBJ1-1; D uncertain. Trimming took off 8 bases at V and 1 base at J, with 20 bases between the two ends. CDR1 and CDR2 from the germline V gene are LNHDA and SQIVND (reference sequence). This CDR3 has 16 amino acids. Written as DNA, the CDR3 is TGTGCCAGTCGCGCCAGCAGGTCAACTTCGAACACTGAAGCTTTCTTT. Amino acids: CASRASRSTSNTEAFF. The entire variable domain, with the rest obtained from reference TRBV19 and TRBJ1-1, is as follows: DGGITQSPKYLFRKEGQNVTLSCEQNLNHDAMYWYRQDPGQGLRLIYYSQIVNDFQKGDIAEGYSVSREKKESFPLTVTSAQKNPTAFYLCASRASRSTSNTEAFFGQGTRLTVV.

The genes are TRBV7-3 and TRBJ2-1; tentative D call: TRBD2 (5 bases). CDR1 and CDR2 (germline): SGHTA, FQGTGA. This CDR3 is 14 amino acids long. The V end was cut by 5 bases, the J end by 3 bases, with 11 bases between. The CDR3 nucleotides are TGTGCCAGCAGCCCCGGAGGTCTCTACAATGAGCAGTTCTTC. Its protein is CASSPGGLYNEQFF.

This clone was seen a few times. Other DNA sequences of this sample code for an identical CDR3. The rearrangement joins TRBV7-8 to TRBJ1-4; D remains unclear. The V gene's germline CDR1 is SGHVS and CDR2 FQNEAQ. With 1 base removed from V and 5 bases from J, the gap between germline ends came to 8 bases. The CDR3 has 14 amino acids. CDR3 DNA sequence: TGTGCCAGCAGCTTAGGGCAGCCCAATGAAAAACTGTTTTTT. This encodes CASSLGQPNEKLFF.

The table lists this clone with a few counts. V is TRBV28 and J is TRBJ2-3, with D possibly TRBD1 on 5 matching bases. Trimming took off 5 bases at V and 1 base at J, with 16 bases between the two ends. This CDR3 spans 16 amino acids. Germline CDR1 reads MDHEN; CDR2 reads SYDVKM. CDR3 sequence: CASSDMGRGGTDTQYF. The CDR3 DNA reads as TGTGCCAGCAGTGACATGGGGCGAGGCGGCACAGATACGCAGTATTTT.

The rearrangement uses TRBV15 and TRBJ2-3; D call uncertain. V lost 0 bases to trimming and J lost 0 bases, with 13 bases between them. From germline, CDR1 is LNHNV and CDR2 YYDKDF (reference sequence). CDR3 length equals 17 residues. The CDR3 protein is CATSRDGLVASTDTQYF. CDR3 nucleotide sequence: TGTGCCACCAGCAGAGATGGGCTAGTGGCGAGCACAGATACGCAGTATTTT.

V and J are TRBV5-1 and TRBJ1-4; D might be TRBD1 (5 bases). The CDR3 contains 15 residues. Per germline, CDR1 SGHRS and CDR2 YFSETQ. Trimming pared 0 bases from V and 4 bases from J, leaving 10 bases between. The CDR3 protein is CASSLGGRFNEKLFF. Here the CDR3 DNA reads TGCGCCAGCAGCTTGGGGGGACGGTTTAATGAAAAACTGTTTTTT.

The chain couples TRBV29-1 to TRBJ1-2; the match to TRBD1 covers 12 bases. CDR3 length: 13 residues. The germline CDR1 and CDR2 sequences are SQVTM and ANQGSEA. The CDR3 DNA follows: TGCAGTGCTCCGGGACAGGGGGCGGATGGCTACACCTTC. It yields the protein CSAPGQGADGYTF.

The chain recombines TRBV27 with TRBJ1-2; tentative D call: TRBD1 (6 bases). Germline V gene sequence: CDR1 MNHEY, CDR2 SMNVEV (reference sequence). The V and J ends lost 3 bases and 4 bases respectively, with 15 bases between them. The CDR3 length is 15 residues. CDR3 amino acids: CASSFNTGGGYGYTF. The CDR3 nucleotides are TGTGCCAGCAGTTTCAACACGGGAGGGGGCTATGGCTACACCTTC.

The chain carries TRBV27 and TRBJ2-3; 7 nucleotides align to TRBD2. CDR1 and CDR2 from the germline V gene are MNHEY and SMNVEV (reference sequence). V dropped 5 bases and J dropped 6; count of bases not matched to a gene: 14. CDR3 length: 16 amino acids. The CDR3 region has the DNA TGTGCCAGCAGTCTGGGGGGACTACCCCACCGGGATACGCAGTATTTT. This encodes CASSLGGLPHRDTQYF.

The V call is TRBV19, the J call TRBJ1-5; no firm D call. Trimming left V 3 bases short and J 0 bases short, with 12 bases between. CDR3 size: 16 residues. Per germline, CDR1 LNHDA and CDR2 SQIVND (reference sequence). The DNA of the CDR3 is TGTGCCAGTAGTATTAGTAGGGTTGATAGCAATCAGCCCCAGCATTTT. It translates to CASSISRVDSNQPQHF.

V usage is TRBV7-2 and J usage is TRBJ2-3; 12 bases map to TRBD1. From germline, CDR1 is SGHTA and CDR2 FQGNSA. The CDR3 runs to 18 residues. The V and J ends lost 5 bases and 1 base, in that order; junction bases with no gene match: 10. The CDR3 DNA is TGTGCCAGCAGCCGCGGGACAGGGGGCATTATCGGCACAGATACGCAGTATTTT. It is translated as CASSRGTGGIIGTDTQYF.

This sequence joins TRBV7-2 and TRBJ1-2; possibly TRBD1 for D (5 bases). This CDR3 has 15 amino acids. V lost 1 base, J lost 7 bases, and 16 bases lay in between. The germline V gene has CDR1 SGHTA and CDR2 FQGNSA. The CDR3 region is CASSLESTRGGGYTF. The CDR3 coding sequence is TGTGCCAGCAGCTTAGAGTCGACACGGGGGGGTGGCTACACCTTC.

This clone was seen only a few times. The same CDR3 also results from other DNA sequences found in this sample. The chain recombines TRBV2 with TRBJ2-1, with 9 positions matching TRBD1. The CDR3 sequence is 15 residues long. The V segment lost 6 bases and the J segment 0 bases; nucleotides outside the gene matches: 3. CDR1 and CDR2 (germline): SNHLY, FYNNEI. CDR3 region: CASSGQGSSYNEQFF. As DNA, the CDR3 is TGTGCCAGCAGCGGACAGGGGAGCTCCTACAATGAGCAGTTCTTC.

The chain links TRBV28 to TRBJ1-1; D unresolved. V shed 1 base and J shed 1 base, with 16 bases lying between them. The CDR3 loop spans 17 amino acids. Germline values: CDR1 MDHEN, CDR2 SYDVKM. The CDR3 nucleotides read TGTGCCAGCAGTTTATCAAAGCCCCCCGCGGGGAACACTGAAGCTTTCTTT. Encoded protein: CASSLSKPPAGNTEAFF.

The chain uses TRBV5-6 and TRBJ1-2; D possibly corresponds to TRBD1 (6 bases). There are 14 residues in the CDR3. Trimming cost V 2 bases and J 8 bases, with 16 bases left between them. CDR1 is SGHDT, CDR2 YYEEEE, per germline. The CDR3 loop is CASSLGMGAGGYTF. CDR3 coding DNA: TGTGCCAGCAGCTTAGGGATGGGGGCGGGAGGCTACACCTTC.

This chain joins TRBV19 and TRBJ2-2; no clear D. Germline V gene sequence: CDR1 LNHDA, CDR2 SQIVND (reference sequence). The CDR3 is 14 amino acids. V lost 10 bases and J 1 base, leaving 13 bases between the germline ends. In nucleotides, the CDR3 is TGTGCCACATGGAAGGGCTGGAACACCGGGGAGCTGTTTTTT. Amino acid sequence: CATWKGWNTGELFF.

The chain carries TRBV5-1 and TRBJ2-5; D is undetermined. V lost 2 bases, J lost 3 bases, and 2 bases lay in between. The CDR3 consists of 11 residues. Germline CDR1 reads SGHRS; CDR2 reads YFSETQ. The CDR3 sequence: CASSFKETQYF. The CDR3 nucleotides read TGCGCCAGCAGCTTTAAAGAGACCCAGTACTTC.

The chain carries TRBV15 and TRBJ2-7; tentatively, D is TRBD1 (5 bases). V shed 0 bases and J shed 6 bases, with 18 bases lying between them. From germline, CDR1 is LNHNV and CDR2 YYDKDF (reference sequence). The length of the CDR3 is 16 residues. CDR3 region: CATSRDHSGWGSEQYF. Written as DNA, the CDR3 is TGTGCCACCAGCAGAGATCATTCAGGGTGGGGCAGCGAGCAGTACTTC. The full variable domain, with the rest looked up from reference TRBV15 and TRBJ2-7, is DAMVIQNPRYQVTQFGKPVTLSCSQTLNHNVMYWYQQKSSQAPKLLFHYYDKDFNNEADTPDNFQSRRPNTSFCFLDIRSPGLGDTAMYLCATSRDHSGWGSEQYFGPGTRLTVT.

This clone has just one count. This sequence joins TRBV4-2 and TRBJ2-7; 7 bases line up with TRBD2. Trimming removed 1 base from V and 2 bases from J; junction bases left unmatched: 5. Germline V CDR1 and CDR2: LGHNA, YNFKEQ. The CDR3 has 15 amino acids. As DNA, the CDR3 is TGTGCCAGCAGCCAAGTTATGAGCGGGACCTACGAGCAGTACTTC. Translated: CASSQVMSGTYEQYF.

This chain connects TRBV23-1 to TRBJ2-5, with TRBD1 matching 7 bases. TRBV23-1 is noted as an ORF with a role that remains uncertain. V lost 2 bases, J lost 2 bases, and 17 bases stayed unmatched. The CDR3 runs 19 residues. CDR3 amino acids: CASSQVCLKRTGTQETQYF. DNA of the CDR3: TGCGCCAGCAGTCAAGTCTGTTTAAAACGGACAGGAACGCAAGAGACCCAGTACTTC.

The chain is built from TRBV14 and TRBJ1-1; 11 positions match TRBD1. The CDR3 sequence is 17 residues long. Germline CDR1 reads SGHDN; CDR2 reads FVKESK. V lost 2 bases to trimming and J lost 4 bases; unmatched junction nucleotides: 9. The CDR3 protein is CASSQFGQGAISTEAFF. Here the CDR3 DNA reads TGTGCCAGCAGCCAATTTGGACAGGGGGCGATAAGCACTGAAGCTTTCTTT.

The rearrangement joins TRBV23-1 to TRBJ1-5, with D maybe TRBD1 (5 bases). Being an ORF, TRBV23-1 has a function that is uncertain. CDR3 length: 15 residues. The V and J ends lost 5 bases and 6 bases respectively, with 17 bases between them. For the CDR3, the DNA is TGCGCCAGCAGTTGGGGCAGGGAGGCGACTCAGCCCCAGCATTTT. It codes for CASSWGREATQPQHF.

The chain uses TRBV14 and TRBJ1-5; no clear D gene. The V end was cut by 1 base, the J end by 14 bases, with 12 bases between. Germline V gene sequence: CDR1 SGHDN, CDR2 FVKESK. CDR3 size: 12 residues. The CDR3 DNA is TGTGCCAGCAGCCAAGGGCCCGCCGACAAGCATTTT. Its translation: CASSQGPADKHF.

The CDR3 sequence: CASSREGQGDSPLHF. The DNA for the CDR3 is TGTGCCAGCAGCCGGGAGGGGCAGGGCGATTCACCCCTCCACTTT. The rearrangement joins TRBV9 to TRBJ1-6; possible D gene TRBD1, 5 bases. Germline V CDR1 and CDR2: SGDLS, YYNGEE. The CDR3 is 15 amino acids. V lost 4 bases and J 8 bases, leaving 16 bases between the germline ends.

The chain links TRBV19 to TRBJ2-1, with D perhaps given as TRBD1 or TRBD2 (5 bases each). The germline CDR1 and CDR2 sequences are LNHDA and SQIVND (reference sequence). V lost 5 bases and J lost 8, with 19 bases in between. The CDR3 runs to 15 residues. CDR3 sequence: CASSPRRQGRDEQFF. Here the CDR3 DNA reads TGTGCCAGTAGTCCCCGGAGGCAGGGCAGGGATGAGCAGTTCTTC.